The clone carrying this T cell receptor (beta chain) was seen many times. What it binds is unknown. This record comes from a study of blood T cells in healthy people across ages. Through a sample-barcoded 5' primer and a J-beta primer mix, a second PCR was run for roughly 6 to 11 cycles. TCRdb re-called the 5' RACE reads through MiXCR, storing one row per CDR3 protein. This sample has 550,000 to 800,000 distinct CDR3 sequences, with about 32% found just once. The study, taken as a whole, reports: Age showed a roughly linear inverse relationship with TCR beta diversity per million T cells.

The CDR3 extends over 14 amino acids. Germline CDR1 DFQATT, CDR2 SNEGSKA (reference sequence). V dropped 6 bases and J dropped 7 bases, with 21 bases sitting between them. The receptor was isolated from a woman of 80 years or more in good health. The chain has TRBV20-1 and TRBJ1-2; tentatively, D is TRBD1 (5 bases). The sequencing sample was made of blood. This chain's CDR3 is CSAPPVGDYRGYTF. CDR3 DNA sequence: TGCAGTGCCCCCCCGGTAGGGGATTATCGTGGCTACACCTTC.